This TCR beta chain was retrieved from a study of graft-versus-host responses after intestinal transplantation. This CDR3 has 15 amino acids. J gave up 0 bases and V 3 bases, and 5 bases lay outside the gene matches. CDR1 SGHDT and CDR2 YYEEEE come from the germline V gene. Remarks on this clone: Its specificity is unknown.

Libraries were prepared by immunoSEQ multiplex PCR; TCRdb keeps only in-frame clonotypes and omits some of them. The sample has approximately 80,000 clones; less than 90% are singletons. The rearrangement joins TRBV5-6 to TRBJ2-7, with 8 bases matching TRBD1. Specimen: unstimulated CD4+ T cells sorted from spleen or lymph node cells, collected before intestinal transplant. The TCR sequence derives from a human donor who received an intestinal transplant. CDR3 coding DNA: TGTGCCAGCAGCTCCAGGGGGCTGAGCTCCTACGAGCAGTACTTC. Its protein product is CASSSRGLSSYEQYF.